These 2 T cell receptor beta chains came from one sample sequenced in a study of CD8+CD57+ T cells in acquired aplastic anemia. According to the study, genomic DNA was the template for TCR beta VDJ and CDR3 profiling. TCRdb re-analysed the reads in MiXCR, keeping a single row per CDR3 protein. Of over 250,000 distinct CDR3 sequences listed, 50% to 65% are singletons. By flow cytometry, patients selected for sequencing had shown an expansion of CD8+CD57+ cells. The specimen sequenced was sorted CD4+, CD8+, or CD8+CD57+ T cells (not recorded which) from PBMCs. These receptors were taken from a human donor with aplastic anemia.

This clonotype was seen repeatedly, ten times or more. CDR3 region: CASSDGIVPDTQYF. The DNA of the CDR3 is TGTGCCAGCAGTGACGGGATAGTCCCAGATACGCAGTATTTT. This chain uses TRBV6-1 with TRBJ2-3, with a weak D call TRBD2 (5 bases). Germline V gives CDR1 MNHNS, CDR2 SASEGT. The CDR3 consists of 14 residues. Trimming took 3 bases from V and 4 from J, leaving 11 bases between them.

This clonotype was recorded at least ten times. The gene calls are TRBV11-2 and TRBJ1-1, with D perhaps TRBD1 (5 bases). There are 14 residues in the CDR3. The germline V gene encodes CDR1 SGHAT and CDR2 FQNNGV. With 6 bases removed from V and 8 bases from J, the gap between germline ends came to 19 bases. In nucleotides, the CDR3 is TGTGCCAGCAGACCTGGGGGGGGACGAAGAGAAGCTTTCTTT. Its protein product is CASRPGGGRREAFF.